The present TCR beta chain was sequenced within a study of vaccination and CD4 T cells after COVID-19. Study as a whole: At a median around 92 days (range 35 to 161) after diagnosis, post-COVID samples were drawn. Overlapping SARS-CoV-2, HCoV-NL63, HCoV-OC43 and HCoV-229E spike peptides stimulated the cells.

This sample's treatment: roughly 10-day PBMC culture with coronavirus spike peptide pools or control peptides (ViraFEST assay). Cells received half-medium changes with fresh IL-2 medium on days 3 and 7. This clonotype was seen a few times. Its antigen is undetermined. Scientists ran DNA taken from cultured CD4+ T cells through the Oncomine TCR Beta short-read assay for sequencing. TCRdb processed the PCR reads anew with MiXCR; each CDR3 protein has one entry. The data hold some 20,000 distinct CDR3 sequences, with less than 55% observed a single time. V shed 4 bases and J shed 1 base, with 3 bases lying between them. Germline V gene lookup returns CDR1 SGHTA and CDR2 FQGNSA. The CDR3 has 12 residues.

This rearrangement joins TRBV7-2 to TRBJ2-3; D gene uncertain. Material: CD4+ T cells from blood, cultured in vitro, obtained after SARS-CoV-2 vaccination. The receptor was isolated from a human donor who had recovered from COVID-19. CDR3 nucleotides: TGTGCCAGCAGCTCACGCACAGATACGCAGTATTTT. This codes for CASSSRTDTQYF.